This TCR beta chain was recovered during a study of blood T cell repertoires in COVID-19. Across the study: Samples came from the United States, Italy and Spain, spanning acute and convalescent COVID-19. In each case, the material was cDNA or gDNA derived from T cells, B-cell-depleted T cells, or PBMCs.

Authors' analysis steps: Researchers report that nucleated cell counts were estimated from reference gene primer amplification. Profiling relied on immunoSEQ multiplex PCR, and the TCRdb table lists in-frame clones only, not all of them. From that table come the V and J calls and clone size; the DNA was used to work out D and trimming. This sample yields approximately 210,000 clones, of which roughly 90% are seen a single time; 0.75% to 0.95% belongs to the top ten. This CDR3 spans 16 amino acids. V lost 2 bases and J lost 3, with 15 bases in between. The germline CDR1 and CDR2 sequences are SGHAT and FQNNGV.

Sequencing input: peripheral blood. This rearrangement joins TRBV11-2 to TRBJ2-3, with D possibly matching TRBD2 (6 bases). The receptor comes from a woman between 70 and 85 years old with acute or convalescent COVID-19. The CDR3 coding sequence is TGTGCCAGCAGCTTAAACGGGGGAATGAGAACAGATACGCAGTATTTT. It yields the protein CASSLNGGMRTDTQYF.